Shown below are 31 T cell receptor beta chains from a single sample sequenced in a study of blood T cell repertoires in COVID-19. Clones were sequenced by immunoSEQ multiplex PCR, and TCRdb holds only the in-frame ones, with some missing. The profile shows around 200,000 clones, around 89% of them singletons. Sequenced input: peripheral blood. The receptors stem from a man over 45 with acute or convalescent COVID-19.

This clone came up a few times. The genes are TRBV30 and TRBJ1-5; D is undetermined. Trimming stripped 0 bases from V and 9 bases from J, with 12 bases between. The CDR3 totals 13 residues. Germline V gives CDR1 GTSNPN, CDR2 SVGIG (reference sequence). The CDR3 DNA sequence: TGTGCCTGGAGTGTAAGGACTGGGAGGCCCCAGCATTTT. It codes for CAWSVRTGRPQHF.

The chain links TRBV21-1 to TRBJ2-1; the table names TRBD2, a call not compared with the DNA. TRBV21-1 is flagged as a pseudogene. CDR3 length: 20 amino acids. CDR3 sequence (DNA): TGTGCCAGCAGCAATGTAAATGGCTATTCTGGCGGGACCGTAGGCAATGAGCAGTTCTTC. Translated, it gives CASSNVNGYSGGTVGNEQFF.

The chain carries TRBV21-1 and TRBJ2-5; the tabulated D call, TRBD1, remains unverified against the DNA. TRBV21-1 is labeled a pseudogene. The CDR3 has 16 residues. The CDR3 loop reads CASNQQDRGFQETQYF. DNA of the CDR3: TGTGCCAGCAACCAACAGGACAGAGGGTTTCAAGAGACCCAGTACTTC.

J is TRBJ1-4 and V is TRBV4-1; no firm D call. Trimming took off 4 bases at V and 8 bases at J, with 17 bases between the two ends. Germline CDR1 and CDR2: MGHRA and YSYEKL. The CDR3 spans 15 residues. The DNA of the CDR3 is TGCGCCAGCAGCCGAGTCGGGAATGAGAGGGAAAAACTGTTTTTT. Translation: CASSRVGNEREKLFF.

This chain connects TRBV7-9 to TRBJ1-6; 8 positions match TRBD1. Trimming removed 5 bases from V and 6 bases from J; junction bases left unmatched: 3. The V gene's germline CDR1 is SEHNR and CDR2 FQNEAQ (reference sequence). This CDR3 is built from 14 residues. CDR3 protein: CASSQGQVNSPLHF. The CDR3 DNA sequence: TGTGCCAGCAGCCAGGGACAGGTTAATTCACCCCTCCACTTT.

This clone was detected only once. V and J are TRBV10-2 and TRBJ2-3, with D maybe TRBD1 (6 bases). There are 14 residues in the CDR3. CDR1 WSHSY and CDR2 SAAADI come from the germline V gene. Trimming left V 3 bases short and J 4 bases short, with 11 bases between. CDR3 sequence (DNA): TGCGCCAGCAGTGACTCTGGGACATCAGATACGCAGTATTTT. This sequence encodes CASSDSGTSDTQYF.

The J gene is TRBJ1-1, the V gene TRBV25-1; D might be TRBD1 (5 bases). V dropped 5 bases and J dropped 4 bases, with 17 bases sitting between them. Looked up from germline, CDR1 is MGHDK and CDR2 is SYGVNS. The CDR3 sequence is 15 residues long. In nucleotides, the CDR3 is TGTGCCAGCAGTCCCGCCCGGGGGAGGGTCACTGAAGCTTTCTTT. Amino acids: CASSPARGRVTEAFF.

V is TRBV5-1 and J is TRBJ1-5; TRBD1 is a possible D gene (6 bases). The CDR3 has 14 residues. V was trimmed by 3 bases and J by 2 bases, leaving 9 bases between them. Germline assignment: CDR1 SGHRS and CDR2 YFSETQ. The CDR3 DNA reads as TGCGCCAGCAGCTCTTCAGGGGGCAATCAGCCCCAGCATTTT. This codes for CASSSSGGNQPQHF.

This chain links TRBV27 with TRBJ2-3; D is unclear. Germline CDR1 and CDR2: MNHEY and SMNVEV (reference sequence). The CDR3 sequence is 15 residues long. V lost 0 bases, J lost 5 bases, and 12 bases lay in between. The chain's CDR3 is CASSLSLRPGDTQYF. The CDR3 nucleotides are TGTGCCAGCAGTTTATCGTTGCGTCCGGGAGATACGCAGTATTTT.

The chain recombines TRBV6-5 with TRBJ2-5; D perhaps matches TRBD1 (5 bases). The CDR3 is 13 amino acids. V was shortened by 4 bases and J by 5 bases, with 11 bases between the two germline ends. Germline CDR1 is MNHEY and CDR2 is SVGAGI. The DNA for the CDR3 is TGTGCCAGCAGTTGGACACTGGCGGAGACCCAGTACTTC. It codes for CASSWTLAETQYF.

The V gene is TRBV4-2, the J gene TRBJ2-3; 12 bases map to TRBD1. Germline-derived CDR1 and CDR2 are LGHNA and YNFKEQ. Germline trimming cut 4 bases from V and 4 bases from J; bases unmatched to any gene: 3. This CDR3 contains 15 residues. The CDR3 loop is CASSRDRGLADTQYF. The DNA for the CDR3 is TGTGCCAGCAGCCGGGACAGGGGGCTGGCAGATACGCAGTATTTT.

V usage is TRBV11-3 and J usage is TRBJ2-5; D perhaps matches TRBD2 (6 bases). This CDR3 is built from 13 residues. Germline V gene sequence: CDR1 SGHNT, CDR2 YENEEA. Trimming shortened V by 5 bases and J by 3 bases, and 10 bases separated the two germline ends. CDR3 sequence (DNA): TGTGCCAGCAGCCTTGGGGAGGAAGAGACCCAGTACTTC. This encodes CASSLGEEETQYF. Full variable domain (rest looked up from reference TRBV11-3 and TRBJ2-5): EAGVVQSPRYKIIEKKQPVAFWCNPISGHNTLYWYLQNLGQGPELLIRYENEEAVDDSQLPKDRFSAERLKGVDSTLKIQPAELGDSAVYLCASSLGEEETQYFGPGTRLLVL.

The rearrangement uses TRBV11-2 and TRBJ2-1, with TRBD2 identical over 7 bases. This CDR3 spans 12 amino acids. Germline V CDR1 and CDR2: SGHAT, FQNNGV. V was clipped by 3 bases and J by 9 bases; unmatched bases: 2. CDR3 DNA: TGTGCCAGCAGCTTTTCGGGGGGTGAGCAGTTCTTC. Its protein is CASSFSGGEQFF.

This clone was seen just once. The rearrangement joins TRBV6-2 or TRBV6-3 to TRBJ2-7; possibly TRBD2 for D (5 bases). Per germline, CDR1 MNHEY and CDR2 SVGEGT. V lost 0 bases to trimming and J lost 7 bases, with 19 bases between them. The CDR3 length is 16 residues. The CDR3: CASSYSGPRSRGEQYV. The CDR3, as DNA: TGTGCCAGCAGTTACTCTGGGCCTCGCTCTCGAGGGGAGCAGTACGTC.

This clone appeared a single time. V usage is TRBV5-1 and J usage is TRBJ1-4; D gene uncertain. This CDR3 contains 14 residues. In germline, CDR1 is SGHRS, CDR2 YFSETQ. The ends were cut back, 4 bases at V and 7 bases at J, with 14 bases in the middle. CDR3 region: CASSLRAGGEKLFF. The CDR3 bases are TGCGCCAGCAGCCTGAGGGCGGGAGGTGAAAAACTGTTTTTT.

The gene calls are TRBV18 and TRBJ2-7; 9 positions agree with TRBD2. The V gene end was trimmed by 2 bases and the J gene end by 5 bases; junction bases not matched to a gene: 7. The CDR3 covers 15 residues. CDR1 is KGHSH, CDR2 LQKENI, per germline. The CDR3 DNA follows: TGTGCCAGCTCACCATCCGGGACTAGCATCGACGAGCAGTACTTC. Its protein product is CASSPSGTSIDEQYF. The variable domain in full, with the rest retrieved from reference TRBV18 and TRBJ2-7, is NAGVMQNPRHLVRRRGQEARLRCSPMKGHSHVYWYRQLPEEGLKFMVYLQKENIIDESGMPKERFSAEFPKEGPSILRIQQVVRGDSAAYFCASSPSGTSIDEQYFGPGTRLTVT.

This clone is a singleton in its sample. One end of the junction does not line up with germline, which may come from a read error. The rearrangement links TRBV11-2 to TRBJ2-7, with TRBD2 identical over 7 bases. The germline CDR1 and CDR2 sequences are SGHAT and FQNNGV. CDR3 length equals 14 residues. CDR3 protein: CASSLLRTGGGLDF. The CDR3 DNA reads TGTGCCAGCAGCCTCCTCCGGACTGGTGGCGGACTAGACTTC.

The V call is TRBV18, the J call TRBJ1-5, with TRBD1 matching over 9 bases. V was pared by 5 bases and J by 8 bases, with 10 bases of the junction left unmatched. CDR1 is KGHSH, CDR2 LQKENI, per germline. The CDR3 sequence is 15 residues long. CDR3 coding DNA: TGTGCCAGCTCATCGGGACAGGGAAGAGTTAAGCCCCAGCATTTT. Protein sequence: CASSSGQGRVKPQHF.

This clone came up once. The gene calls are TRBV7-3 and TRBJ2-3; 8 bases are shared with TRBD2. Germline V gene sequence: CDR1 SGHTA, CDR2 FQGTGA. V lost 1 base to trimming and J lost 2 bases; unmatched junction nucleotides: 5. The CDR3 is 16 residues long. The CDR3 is CASSLMAGGATDTQYF. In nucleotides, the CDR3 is TGTGCCAGCAGCTTAATGGCGGGGGGAGCCACAGATACGCAGTATTTT.

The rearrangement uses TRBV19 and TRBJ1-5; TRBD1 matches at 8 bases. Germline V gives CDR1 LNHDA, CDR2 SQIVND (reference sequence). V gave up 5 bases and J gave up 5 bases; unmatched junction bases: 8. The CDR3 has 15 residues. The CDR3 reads CASSPRGTGYQPQHF. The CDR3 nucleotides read TGTGCCAGTAGTCCAAGGGGGACAGGCTATCAGCCCCAGCATTTT.

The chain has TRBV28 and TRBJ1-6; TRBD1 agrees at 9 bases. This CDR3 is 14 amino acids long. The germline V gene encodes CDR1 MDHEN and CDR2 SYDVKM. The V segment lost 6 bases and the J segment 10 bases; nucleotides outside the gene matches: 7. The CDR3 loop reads CASRPGQGRSPLHF. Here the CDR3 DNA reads TGTGCCAGCAGACCCGGACAGGGGAGGTCACCCCTCCACTTT.

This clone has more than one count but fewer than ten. The CDR3 DNA sequence: TGTGCCAGCAGTGGACAGGGTGGGAACTATGGCTACACCTTC. Residues: CASSGQGGNYGYTF. The rearrangement uses TRBV2 and TRBJ1-2; TRBD1 matches 7 bases. The CDR3 loop spans 14 amino acids. J lost 2 bases, V lost 4 bases, and 4 bases had no gene match. CDR1 is SNHLY and CDR2 is FYNNEI in the germline V gene. The variable domain in full, with the rest retrieved from reference TRBV2 and TRBJ1-2, is EPEVTQTPSHQVTQMGQEVILRCVPISNHLYFYWYRQILGQKVEFLVSFYNNEISEKSEIFDDQFSVERPDGSNFTLKIRSTKLEDSAMYFCASSGQGGNYGYTFGSGTRLTVV.

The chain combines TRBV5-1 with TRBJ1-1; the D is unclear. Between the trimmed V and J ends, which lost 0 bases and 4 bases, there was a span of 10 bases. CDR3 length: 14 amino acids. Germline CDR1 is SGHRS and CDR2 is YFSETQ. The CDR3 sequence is CASSLVGGSTEAFF. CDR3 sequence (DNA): TGCGCCAGCAGCTTGGTAGGAGGGAGCACTGAAGCTTTCTTT.

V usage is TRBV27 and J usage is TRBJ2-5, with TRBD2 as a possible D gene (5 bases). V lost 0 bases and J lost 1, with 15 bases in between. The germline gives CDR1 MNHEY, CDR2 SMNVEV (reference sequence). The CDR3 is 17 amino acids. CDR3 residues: CASSLSGGTPTQETQYF. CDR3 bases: TGTGCCAGCAGTTTATCTGGAGGCACCCCGACCCAAGAGACCCAGTACTTC.

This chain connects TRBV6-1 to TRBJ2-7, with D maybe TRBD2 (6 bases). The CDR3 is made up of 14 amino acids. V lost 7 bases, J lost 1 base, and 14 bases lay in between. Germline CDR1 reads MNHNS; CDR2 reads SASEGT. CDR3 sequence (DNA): TGTGCCAGCACCCCTGGGACTCTTTCCTACGAGCAGTACTTC. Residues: CASTPGTLSYEQYF.

The CDR3 sequence: CASSQRETNQPQHF. CDR3 nucleotide sequence: TGTGCCAGCAGCCAGAGGGAGACAAATCAGCCCCAGCATTTT. The chain links TRBV7-9 to TRBJ1-5; D is ambiguous. Germline CDR1 reads SEHNR; CDR2 reads FQNEAQ (reference sequence). V was clipped by 5 bases and J by 4 bases, with 12 bases between them. The CDR3 is 14 residues long.

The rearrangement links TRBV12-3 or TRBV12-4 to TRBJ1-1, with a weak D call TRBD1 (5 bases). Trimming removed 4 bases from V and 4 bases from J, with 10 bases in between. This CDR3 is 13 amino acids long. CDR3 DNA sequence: TGTGCCAGCAGTTCCCAGGGTTTCACTGAAGCTTTCTTT. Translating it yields CASSSQGFTEAFF.

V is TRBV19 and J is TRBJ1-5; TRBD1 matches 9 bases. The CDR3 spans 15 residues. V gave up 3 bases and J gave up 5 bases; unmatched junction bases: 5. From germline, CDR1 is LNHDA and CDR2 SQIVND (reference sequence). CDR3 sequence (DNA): TGTGCCAGTAGTATGGGGGACAGGGCCTATCAGCCCCAGCATTTT. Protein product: CASSMGDRAYQPQHF.

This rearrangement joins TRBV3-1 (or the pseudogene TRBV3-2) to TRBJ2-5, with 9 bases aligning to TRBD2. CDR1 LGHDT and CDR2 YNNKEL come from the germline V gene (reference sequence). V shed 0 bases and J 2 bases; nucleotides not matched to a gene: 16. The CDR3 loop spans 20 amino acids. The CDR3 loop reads CASSQDPPAPVSGGQETQYF. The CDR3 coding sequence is TGTGCCAGCAGCCAAGACCCACCCGCGCCGGTTAGCGGGGGACAAGAGACCCAGTACTTC.

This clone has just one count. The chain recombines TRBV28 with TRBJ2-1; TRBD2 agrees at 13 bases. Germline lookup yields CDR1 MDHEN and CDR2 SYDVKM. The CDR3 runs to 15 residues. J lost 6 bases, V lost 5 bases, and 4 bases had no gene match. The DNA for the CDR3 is TGTGCCAGCAGTCCCCGGACTAGCGGGGGCAATGAGCAGTTCTTC. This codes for CASSPRTSGGNEQFF.

The CDR3 reads CASSLGQINTEAFF. As DNA, the CDR3 is TGTGCCAGCAGCTTAGGGCAGATAAACACTGAAGCTTTCTTT. The chain recombines TRBV7-8 with TRBJ1-1; D remains unclear. This CDR3 has 14 residues. Deletions cut 1 base from V and 2 bases from J, with 8 bases between. CDR1 SGHVS and CDR2 FQNEAQ come from the germline V gene.